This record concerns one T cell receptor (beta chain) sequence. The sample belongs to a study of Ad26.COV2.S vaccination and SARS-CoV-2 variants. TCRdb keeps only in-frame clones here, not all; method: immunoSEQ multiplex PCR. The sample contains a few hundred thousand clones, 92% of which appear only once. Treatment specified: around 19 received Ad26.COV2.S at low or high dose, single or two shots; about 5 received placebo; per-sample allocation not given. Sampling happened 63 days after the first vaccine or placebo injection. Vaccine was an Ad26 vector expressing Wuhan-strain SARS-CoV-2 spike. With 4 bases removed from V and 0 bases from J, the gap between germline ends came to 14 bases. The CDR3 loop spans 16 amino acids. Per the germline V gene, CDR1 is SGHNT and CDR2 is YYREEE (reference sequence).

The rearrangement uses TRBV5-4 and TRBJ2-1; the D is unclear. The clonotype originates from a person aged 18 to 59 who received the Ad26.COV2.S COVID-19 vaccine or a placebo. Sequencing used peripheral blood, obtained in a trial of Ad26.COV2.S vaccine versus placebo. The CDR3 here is CASSPYVVNSYNEQFF. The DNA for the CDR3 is TGTGCCAGCAGCCCCTATGTAGTGAACTCCTACAATGAGCAGTTCTTC.